One and the same sample provided the 31 T cell receptor beta chains below, sequenced in a study of CD8 T cells in Susac syndrome. RNA, at about 0.45 to 1 ug, was reverse transcribed with random hexamers. TCRdb independently ran MiXCR on the immunoSEQ multiplex PCR reads; one entry per CDR3 protein. The table shows about 250,000 distinct CDR3 sequences, with just under 95% occurring only once. The sequenced material came from CD4+ T cells from PBMCs. The receptors originated from a human donor with multiple sclerosis.

The chain employs TRBV3-1 and TRBJ2-3, with 7 bases matching TRBD1. After removal of 6 bases from V and 3 bases from J, the junction contained 6 bases not matched to a gene. The CDR3 is 14 amino acids. Per germline, CDR1 LGHDT and CDR2 YNNKEL (reference sequence). CDR3 coding DNA: TGTGCCAGCAGTCCGGGACAGCCGACAGATACGCAGTATTTT. Translating gives CASSPGQPTDTQYF.

V and J are TRBV29-1 and TRBJ2-3, with D perhaps TRBD1 (6 bases). The V end was cut by 5 bases, the J end by 10 bases, with 10 bases between. Germline-derived CDR1 and CDR2 are SQVTM and ANQGSEA. The CDR3 covers 10 residues. CDR3 in DNA: TGCAGCGTTACCGAGGGGGCGCAGTATTTT. Amino acids: CSVTEGAQYF.

The sample holds one count of this clonotype. The gene calls are TRBV6-2 or TRBV6-3 and TRBJ2-1; 8 bases match TRBD2. The V gene end was trimmed by 0 bases and the J gene end by 0 bases; junction bases not matched to a gene: 10. Germline values: CDR1 MNHEY, CDR2 SVGEGT. CDR3 length: 19 residues. This CDR3 reads CASSYSGLAGSSSYNEQFF. For the CDR3, the DNA is TGTGCCAGCAGTTACTCAGGTCTAGCGGGTAGCAGCTCCTACAATGAGCAGTTCTTC.

CDR3 amino acids: CASSLEGSGNQPQHF. The CDR3 region has the DNA TGTGCCAGCAGTTTAGAAGGATCTGGCAATCAGCCCCAGCATTTT. This rearrangement joins TRBV12-3 or TRBV12-4 to TRBJ1-5; D uncertain. With 1 base removed from V and 2 bases from J, the gap between germline ends came to 9 bases. CDR3 length: 15 amino acids.

V gene TRBV7-2 combines with J gene TRBJ1-2, with TRBD1 identical over 10 bases. The trim removed 6 bases at V and 4 bases at J, leaving 5 bases unmatched. This CDR3 has 14 amino acids. Germline CDR1 SGHTA, CDR2 FQGNSA. CDR3 coding DNA: TGTGCCAGCAGTGCACGGACAGGGGGCTATGGCTACACCTTC. Translated, it gives CASSARTGGYGYTF.

This chain links TRBV7-3 with TRBJ2-5; TRBD2 matches at 10 bases. Germline V lookup: CDR1 SGHTA, CDR2 FQGTGA. Losses at the gene ends were 0 bases for V and 5 bases for J; bases not matched to a gene: 6. The CDR3 has 16 residues. Written as DNA, the CDR3 is TGTGCCAGCAGCTTAACGGGCCTAGCGGGGGTGGAGACCCAGTACTTC. It translates to CASSLTGLAGVETQYF.

The V gene is TRBV5-1, the J gene TRBJ2-1; 8 bases are shared with TRBD1. V was clipped by 2 bases and J by 5 bases; unmatched bases: 3. This CDR3 region has 14 residues. From germline, CDR1 is SGHRS and CDR2 YFSETQ. The CDR3 coding sequence is TGCGCCAGCAGCTTTGGACAGGGAAACAATGAGCAGTTCTTC. Protein: CASSFGQGNNEQFF.

This chain uses TRBV3-1 with TRBJ1-5; TRBD1 matches at 7 bases. CDR3 length: 15 amino acids. The ends lost 4 bases at V and 5 bases at J; junction bases unmatched: 8. Per the germline V gene, CDR1 is LGHDT and CDR2 is YNNKEL (reference sequence). DNA of the CDR3: TGTGCCAGCAGCCCAGGGGGGTCTGACGATCAGCCCCAGCATTTT. Translation: CASSPGGSDDQPQHF.

The rearrangement uses TRBV7-9 and TRBJ2-3, with TRBD2 as a possible D gene (5 bases). This CDR3 region has 14 residues. Trimming removed 5 bases from V and 5 bases from J, with 14 bases in between. The V gene's germline CDR1 is SEHNR and CDR2 FQNEAQ (reference sequence). The CDR3 sequence is CASSLDSPGDTQYF. The CDR3 region has the DNA TGTGCCAGCAGCCTGGACTCTCCCGGAGATACGCAGTATTTT.

This chain uses TRBV3-1 with TRBJ2-1; 9 positions agree with TRBD2. CDR1 and CDR2 (germline): LGHDT, YNNKEL (reference sequence). After removal of 1 base from V and 9 bases from J, the junction contained 4 bases not matched to a gene. The CDR3 runs 14 residues. The CDR3 protein is CASSQAGTSTEQFF. In nucleotides, the CDR3 is TGTGCCAGCAGCCAAGCCGGGACTAGCACTGAGCAGTTCTTC.

The table lists this clonotype with a few counts. The rearrangement joins TRBV5-1 to TRBJ2-4; 13 nucleotides align to TRBD2. The ends lost 4 bases at V and 5 bases at J; junction bases unmatched: 12. The CDR3 totals 18 residues. Germline V lookup: CDR1 SGHRS, CDR2 YFSETQ. Written as DNA, the CDR3 is TGCGCCAGCAGCGCGGGACTAGCGGGATCTGGGGGCCAAAACATTCAGTACTTC. Translation gives CASSAGLAGSGGQNIQYF.

The J gene is TRBJ2-7, the V gene TRBV5-1; 12 bases agree with TRBD1. Trimming at V came to 2 bases and at J to 6 bases, leaving 3 bases not matched to a gene. From germline, CDR1 is SGHRS and CDR2 YFSETQ. CDR3 size: 14 residues. In DNA form, the CDR3 reads TGCGCCAGCAGCTTAGGGACAGGGGGCAGCGAGCAGTACTTC. Protein: CASSLGTGGSEQYF.

The V gene is TRBV5-1, the J gene TRBJ2-5; D ambiguous. The CDR3 consists of 15 residues. Germline values: CDR1 SGHRS, CDR2 YFSETQ. Trimming pared 3 bases from V and 2 bases from J, leaving 14 bases between. The CDR3 sequence: CASSSTLTPQETQYF. The CDR3 region has the DNA TGCGCCAGCAGCTCTACCCTTACCCCGCAAGAGACCCAGTACTTC.

The chain carries TRBV29-1 and TRBJ2-5; D remains ambiguous. Trimming shortened V by 4 bases and J by 3 bases, and 6 bases separated the two germline ends. The CDR3 length is 11 residues. Germline V lookup: CDR1 SQVTM, CDR2 ANQGSEA. CDR3 in amino acids: CSVAGEETQYF. The CDR3 DNA reads as TGCAGCGTTGCTGGGGAAGAGACCCAGTACTTC.

The chain links TRBV24-1 to TRBJ2-2; a weak D match, TRBD2 (6 bases). In germline, CDR1 is KGHDR, CDR2 SFDVKD. V was pared by 9 bases and J by 4 bases, with 17 bases between. The CDR3 is 15 residues long. The CDR3 is CATCPGGMGTGELFF. Here the CDR3 DNA reads TGTGCCACCTGCCCCGGGGGAATGGGCACCGGGGAGCTGTTTTTT.

This chain connects TRBV15 to TRBJ1-1; D not certain. The germline gives CDR1 LNHNV, CDR2 YYDKDF (reference sequence). This CDR3 region has 13 residues. V was cut by 0 bases and J by 7 bases, with 9 bases left in between. CDR3 protein: CATSRDLGFEAFF. The CDR3 nucleotides read TGTGCCACCAGCAGAGATCTGGGCTTTGAAGCTTTCTTT.

This clonotype has only a few counts. The rearrangement joins TRBV6-2 or TRBV6-3 to TRBJ2-7, with 8 nucleotides matching TRBD2. There are 13 residues in the CDR3. Germline trimming cut 6 bases from V and 4 bases from J; bases unmatched to any gene: 5. The germline V gene has CDR1 MNHEY and CDR2 SVGEGT. The CDR3, as DNA: TGTGCCAGCAGCTTTAGCGGGGCTTACGAGCAGTACTTC. Its translation is CASSFSGAYEQYF.

The CDR3 region is CASSQDTHSYEQYF. In nucleotides, the CDR3 is TGTGCCAGCAGCCAGGACACGCACTCCTACGAGCAGTACTTC. The chain is built from TRBV3-1 and TRBJ2-7, with D possibly TRBD1 on 5 matching bases. The CDR3 runs to 14 residues. V shed 3 bases and J shed 0 bases, with 9 bases lying between them. Germline V gene lookup returns CDR1 LGHDT and CDR2 YNNKEL (reference sequence).

This chain links TRBV29-1 with TRBJ2-7, with TRBD1 identical over 7 bases. The CDR3 loop spans 11 amino acids. Germline CDR1 and CDR2: SQVTM and ANQGSEA. Losses at the gene ends were 6 bases for V and 4 bases for J; bases not matched to a gene: 3. The CDR3 DNA is TGCAGCGTGGGGACAGCATACGAGCAGTACGTC. Protein product: CSVGTAYEQYV.

This clonotype was found once. The rearrangement uses TRBV5-1 and TRBJ2-5; perhaps TRBD1 as D (6 bases). Germline V lookup: CDR1 SGHRS, CDR2 YFSETQ. CDR3 size: 16 residues. V lost 0 bases and J 2 bases, leaving 14 bases between the germline ends. CDR3 sequence: CASSLAQDSTQETQYF. DNA of the CDR3: TGCGCCAGCAGCTTGGCCCAGGACAGCACTCAAGAGACCCAGTACTTC.

The chain couples TRBV20-1 to TRBJ2-1; D is uncertain. V gave up 6 bases and J gave up 12 bases, with 15 bases separating them. The V gene's germline CDR1 is DFQATT and CDR2 SNEGSKA (reference sequence). The CDR3 is 11 amino acids. This CDR3 is CSALHRATQFF. The DNA for the CDR3 is TGCAGTGCACTTCACCGGGCCACGCAGTTCTTC.

The chain recombines TRBV7-6 with TRBJ2-2; maybe TRBD1 (5 bases). CDR1 and CDR2 (germline): SGHVS, FNYEAQ. The CDR3 covers 14 residues. V lost 5 bases, J lost 3 bases, and 10 bases lay in between. The CDR3 nucleotides are TGTGCCAGCAGCCGCTTAGGGGACACCGGGGAGCTGTTTTTT. Its translation: CASSRLGDTGELFF. Full variable domain (rest looked up from reference TRBV7-6 and TRBJ2-2): GAGVSQSPRYKVTKRGQDVALRCDPISGHVSLYWYRQALGQGPEFLTYFNYEAQQDKSGLPNDRFSAERPEGSISTLTIQRTEQRDSAMYRCASSRLGDTGELFFGEGSRLTVL.

V usage is TRBV5-1 and J usage is TRBJ1-1, with unresolved D. Trimming pared 6 bases from V and 4 bases from J, leaving 13 bases between. The germline gives CDR1 SGHRS, CDR2 YFSETQ. The CDR3 covers 13 residues. The CDR3 DNA is TGCGCCAGCAACGACCCCGAGGGCACTGAAGCTTTCTTT. As protein: CASNDPEGTEAFF.

The chain has TRBV6-6 and TRBJ1-5, with unresolved D. This CDR3 has 12 amino acids. Germline V gene data show CDR1 as MNHNY and CDR2 as SVGAGI (reference sequence). With 2 bases removed from V and 9 bases from J, the gap between germline ends came to 8 bases. The CDR3 spells CASSYRVGPQHF. In nucleotides, the CDR3 is TGTGCCAGCAGTTACAGGGTAGGGCCCCAGCATTTT.

The rearrangement uses TRBV9 and TRBJ2-1, with TRBD1 as a possible D gene (6 bases). V shed 0 bases and J shed 8 bases, with 15 bases lying between them. CDR3 size: 15 residues. Germline CDR1 and CDR2: SGDLS and YYNGEE. For the CDR3, the DNA is TGTGCCAGCAGCGTAGGGGACATAGCTTCGGATGAGCAGTTCTTC. It translates to CASSVGDIASDEQFF.

This chain uses TRBV6-1 with TRBJ2-1; 9 bases match TRBD2. This CDR3 contains 15 residues. J gave up 9 bases and V 6 bases, and 12 bases lay outside the gene matches. Germline V gene sequence: CDR1 MNHNS, CDR2 SASEGT. CDR3 loop: CASSLIGLASGEQFF. In nucleotides, the CDR3 is TGTGCCAGCAGCCTCATAGGACTAGCGTCTGGTGAGCAGTTCTTC.

V gene TRBV5-1 combines with J gene TRBJ2-1; TRBD2 matches 11 bases. CDR3 length equals 14 residues. J was trimmed by 6 bases and V by 8 bases; bases with no gene match: 7. CDR1 SGHRS and CDR2 YFSETQ come from the germline V gene. The DNA for the CDR3 is TGCGCCAGTCATAGCGGGGGGGCAATCAATGAGCAGTTCTTC. This gives the protein CASHSGGAINEQFF.

This chain links TRBV12-3 or TRBV12-4 with TRBJ1-2, with D hard to call. This CDR3 spans 13 amino acids. V was shortened by 3 bases and J by 8 bases, with 13 bases between the two germline ends. The CDR3 here is CASSFSPSEGYTF. Written as DNA, the CDR3 is TGTGCCAGCAGTTTTAGTCCAAGTGAGGGCTACACCTTC.

The chain recombines TRBV2 with TRBJ2-2; possible D gene TRBD2, 7 bases. In germline, CDR1 is SNHLY, CDR2 FYNNEI. The CDR3 extends over 14 amino acids. The V and J ends lost 0 bases and 6 bases respectively, with 8 bases between them. CDR3 protein: CASSEARGPGELFF. In nucleotides, the CDR3 is TGTGCCAGCAGTGAAGCGCGGGGGCCCGGGGAGCTGTTTTTT. Together with reference TRBV2 and TRBJ2-2, the CDR3 gives the full variable domain: EPEVTQTPSHQVTQMGQEVILRCVPISNHLYFYWYRQILGQKVEFLVSFYNNEISEKSEIFDDQFSVERPDGSNFTLKIRSTKLEDSAMYFCASSEARGPGELFFGEGSRLTVL.

This clonotype was counted a single time. This chain connects TRBV12-3 or TRBV12-4 to TRBJ2-5; D perhaps matches TRBD2 (5 bases). The CDR3 is made up of 13 amino acids. V was clipped by 5 bases and J by 5 bases, with 12 bases between them. The CDR3 region is CASSAGSEETQYF. DNA of the CDR3: TGTGCCAGCAGTGCGGGCTCCGAGGAGACCCAGTACTTC.

The chain couples TRBV7-8 to TRBJ1-6; perhaps TRBD1 as D (5 bases). Trimming took 0 bases from V and 7 from J, leaving 10 bases between them. The V gene's germline CDR1 is SGHVS and CDR2 FQNEAQ. CDR3 length: 15 amino acids. CDR3 region: CASSLAWGENSPLHF. CDR3 in DNA: TGTGCCAGCAGCTTAGCGTGGGGGGAAAATTCACCCCTCCACTTT. Drawing the rest from reference TRBV7-8 and TRBJ1-6, the complete variable domain is GAGVSQSPRYKVAKRGQDVALRCDPISGHVSLFWYQQALGQGPEFLTYFQNEAQLDKSGLPSDRFFAERPEGSVSTLKIQRTQQEDSAVYLCASSLAWGENSPLHFGNGTRLTVT.